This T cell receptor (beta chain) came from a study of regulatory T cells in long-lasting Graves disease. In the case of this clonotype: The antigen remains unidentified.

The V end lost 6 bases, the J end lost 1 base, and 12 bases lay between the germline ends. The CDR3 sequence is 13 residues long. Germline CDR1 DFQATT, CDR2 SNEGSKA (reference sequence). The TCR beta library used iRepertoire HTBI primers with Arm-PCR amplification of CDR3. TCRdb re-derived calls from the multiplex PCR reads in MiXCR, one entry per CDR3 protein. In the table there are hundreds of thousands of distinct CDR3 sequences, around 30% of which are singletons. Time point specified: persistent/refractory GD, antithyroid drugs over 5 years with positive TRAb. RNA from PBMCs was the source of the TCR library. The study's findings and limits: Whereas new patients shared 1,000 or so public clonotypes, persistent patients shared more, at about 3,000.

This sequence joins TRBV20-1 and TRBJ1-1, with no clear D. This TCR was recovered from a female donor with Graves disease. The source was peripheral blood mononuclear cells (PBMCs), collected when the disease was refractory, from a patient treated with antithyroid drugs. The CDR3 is CSAGRGSNTEAFF. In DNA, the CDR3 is TGCAGTGCAGGACGCGGGTCGAACACTGAAGCTTTCTTT.